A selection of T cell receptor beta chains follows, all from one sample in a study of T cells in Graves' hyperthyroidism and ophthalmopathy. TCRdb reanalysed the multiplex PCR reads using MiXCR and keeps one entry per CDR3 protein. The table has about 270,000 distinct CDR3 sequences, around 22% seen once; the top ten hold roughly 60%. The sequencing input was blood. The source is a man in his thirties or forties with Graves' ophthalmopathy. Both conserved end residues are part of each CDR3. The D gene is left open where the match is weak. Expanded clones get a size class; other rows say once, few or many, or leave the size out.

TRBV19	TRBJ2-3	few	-	CATLRQGADTQYF	TGTGCCACTCTAAGGCAGGGCGCAGATACGCAGTATTTT
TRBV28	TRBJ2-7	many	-	CASNGQGRPTYEQYF	TGTGCCAGCAATGGGCAGGGGCGTCCGACCTACGAGCAGTACTTC
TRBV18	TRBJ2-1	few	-	CASSPLATPDEQFF	TGTGCCAGCTCACCCTTAGCGACACCAGATGAGCAGTTCTTC
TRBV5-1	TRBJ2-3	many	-	CASSLMDGLSDTDTQYF	TGCGCCAGCAGCTTGATGGACGGGCTTTCGGACACAGATACGCAGTATTTT
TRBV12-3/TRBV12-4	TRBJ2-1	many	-	CASSFPDFSNYNEQFF	TGTGCCAGCAGTTTCCCGGACTTCTCAAATTACAATGAGCAGTTCTTC
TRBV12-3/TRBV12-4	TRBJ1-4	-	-	CASRGTDREKLFF	TGTGCCAGCAGGGGGACGGATAGGGAAAAACTGTTTTTT
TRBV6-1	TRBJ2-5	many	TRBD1	CASNLRDRGRETQYF	TGTGCCAGCAACCTCCGGGACAGGGGTCGGGAGACCCAGTACTTC
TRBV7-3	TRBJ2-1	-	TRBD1	CASSHGTGRQFF	TGTGCCAGCAGCCACGGGACAGGCCGCCAGTTCTTC
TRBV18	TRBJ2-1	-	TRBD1	CASSPLGQVRNEQFF	TGTGCCAGCTCACCCCTCGGACAGGTTAGAAATGAGCAGTTCTTC
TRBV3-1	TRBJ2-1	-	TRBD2	CASSRFAGTTLYNEQFF	TGTGCCAGCAGCCGCTTTGCCGGGACTACTTTATACAATGAGCAGTTCTTC
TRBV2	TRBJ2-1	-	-	CASTLWSGGYNEQFF	TGTGCCAGCACCCTTTGGTCAGGGGGGTATAATGAGCAGTTCTTC
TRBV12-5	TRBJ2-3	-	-	CASGSPSTDTQYF	TGTGCTAGTGGTTCCCCTAGCACAGATACGCAGTATTTT
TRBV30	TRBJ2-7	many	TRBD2	CAWSVLAGGEQYF	TGTGCCTGGAGTGTATTGGCGGGAGGCGAGCAGTACTTC
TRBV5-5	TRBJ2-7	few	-	CASSLSVSPYEQYF	TGTGCCAGCAGCTTGAGCGTATCCCCATACGAGCAGTACTTC
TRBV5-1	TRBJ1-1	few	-	CASSLEVDTVNREAFF	TGCGCCAGCAGCTTGGAGGTGGATACGGTGAACAGGGAAGCTTTCTTT
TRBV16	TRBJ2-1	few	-	CASSQSDGRGPEQFF	TGTGCCAGCAGCCAATCGGACGGGCGGGGTCCTGAGCAGTTCTTC
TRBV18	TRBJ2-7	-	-	CASPELGETYEQYF	TGTGCCAGCCCCGAATTGGGAGAAACCTACGAGCAGTACTTC
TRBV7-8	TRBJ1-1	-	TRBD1	CASRTGAMNTEAFF	TGTGCCAGCAGGACAGGGGCTATGAACACTGAAGCTTTCTTT
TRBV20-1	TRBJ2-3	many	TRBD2	CSATGAQAGVTDTQYF	TGCAGTGCTACCGGCGCCCAAGCGGGAGTTACAGATACGCAGTATTTT
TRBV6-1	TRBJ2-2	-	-	CASRAWEYGELFF	TGTGCCAGCAGAGCTTGGGAGTACGGGGAGCTGTTTTTT
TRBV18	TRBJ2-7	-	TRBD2	CASSPNGDYSYEQYF	TGTGCCAGCTCACCAAATGGGGACTACTCCTACGAGCAGTACTTC
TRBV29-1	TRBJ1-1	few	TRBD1	CSVGTGLNTEAFF	TGCAGCGTTGGGACAGGATTGAACACTGAAGCTTTCTTT